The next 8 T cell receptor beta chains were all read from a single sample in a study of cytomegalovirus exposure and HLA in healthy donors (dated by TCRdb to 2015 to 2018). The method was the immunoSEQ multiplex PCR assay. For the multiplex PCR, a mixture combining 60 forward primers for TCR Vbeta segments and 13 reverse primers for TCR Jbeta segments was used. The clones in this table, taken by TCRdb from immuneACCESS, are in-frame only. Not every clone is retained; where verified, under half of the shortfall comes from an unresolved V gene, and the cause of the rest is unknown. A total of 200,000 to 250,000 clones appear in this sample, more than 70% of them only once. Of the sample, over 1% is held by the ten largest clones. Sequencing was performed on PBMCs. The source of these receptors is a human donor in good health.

This CDR3 is CASSVGGTGELFF. The DNA of the CDR3 is TGTGCCAGCAGCGTGGGGGGAACCGGGGAGCTGTTTTTT. J is TRBJ2-2 and V is TRBV11-2; tentatively, D is TRBD2 (6 bases). The V end was cut by 5 bases, the J end by 5 bases, with 9 bases between. Germline V gene lookup returns CDR1 SGHAT and CDR2 FQNNGV. The CDR3 runs 13 residues.

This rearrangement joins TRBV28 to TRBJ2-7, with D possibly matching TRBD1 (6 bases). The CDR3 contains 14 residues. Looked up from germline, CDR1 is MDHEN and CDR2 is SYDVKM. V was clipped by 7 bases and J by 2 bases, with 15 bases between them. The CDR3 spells CASNSPGQTYEQYF. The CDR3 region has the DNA TGTGCCAGCAACAGCCCAGGACAGACCTACGAGCAGTACTTC. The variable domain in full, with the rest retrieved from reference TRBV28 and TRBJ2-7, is DVKVTQSSRYLVKRTGEKVFLECVQDMDHENMFWYRQDPGLGLRLIYFSYDVKMKEKGDIPEGYSVSREKKERFSLILESASTNQTSMYLCASNSPGQTYEQYFGPGTRLTVT.

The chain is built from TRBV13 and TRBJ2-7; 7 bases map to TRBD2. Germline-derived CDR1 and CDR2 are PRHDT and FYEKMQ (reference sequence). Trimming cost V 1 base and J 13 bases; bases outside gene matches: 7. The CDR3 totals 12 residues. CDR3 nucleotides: TGTGCCAGCAGCTTAGCGTGGGGCGGGAGATACTTC. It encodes CASSLAWGGRYF.

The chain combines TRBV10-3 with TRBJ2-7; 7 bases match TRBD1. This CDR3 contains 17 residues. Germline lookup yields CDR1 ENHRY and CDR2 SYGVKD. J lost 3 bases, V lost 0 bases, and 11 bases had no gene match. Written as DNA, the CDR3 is TGTGCCATCAGTGAGTCGTCGTCGGAGGACAGGATCTACGAGCAGTACTTC. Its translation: CAISESSSEDRIYEQYF.

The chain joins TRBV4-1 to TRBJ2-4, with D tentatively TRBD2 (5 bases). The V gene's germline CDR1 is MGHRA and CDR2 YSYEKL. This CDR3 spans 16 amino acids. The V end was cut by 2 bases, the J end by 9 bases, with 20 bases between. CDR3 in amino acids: CASSQSAALRGSIQYF. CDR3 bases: TGCGCCAGCAGCCAAAGCGCCGCCCTCCGTGGGAGCATTCAGTACTTC.

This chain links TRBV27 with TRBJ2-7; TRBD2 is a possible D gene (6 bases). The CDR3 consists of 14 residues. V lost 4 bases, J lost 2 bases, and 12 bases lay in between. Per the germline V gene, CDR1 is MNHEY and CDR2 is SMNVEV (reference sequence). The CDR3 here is CASSSAGSAYEQYF. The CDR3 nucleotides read TGTGCCAGCAGTTCAGCGGGTAGCGCCTACGAGCAGTACTTC.

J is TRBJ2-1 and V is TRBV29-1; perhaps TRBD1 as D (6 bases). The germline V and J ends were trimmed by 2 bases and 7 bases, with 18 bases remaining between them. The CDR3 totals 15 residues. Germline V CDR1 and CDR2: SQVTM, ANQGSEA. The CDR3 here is CSVETNRHGTNEQFF. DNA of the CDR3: TGCAGCGTTGAAACTAACAGGCACGGGACAAATGAGCAGTTCTTC.

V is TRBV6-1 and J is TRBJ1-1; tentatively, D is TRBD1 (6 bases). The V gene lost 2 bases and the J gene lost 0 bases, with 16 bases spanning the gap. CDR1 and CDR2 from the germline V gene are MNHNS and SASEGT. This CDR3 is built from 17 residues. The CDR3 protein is CASSERLRTEMNTEAFF. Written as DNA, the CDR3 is TGTGCCAGCAGTGAAAGGCTTCGGACAGAGATGAACACTGAAGCTTTCTTT.